These 21 T cell receptor beta chains share one sample of origin, sequenced in a study of blood T cell repertoires in COVID-19. The table came from immunoSEQ multiplex PCR; TCRdb's copy has only in-frame clones and leaves some out. The table shows 190,000 or so clones, with approximately 80% occurring only once. Sequences were obtained from peripheral blood. Receptors were obtained from a man aged 60-69 years with COVID-19, enrolled during active disease.

The chain links TRBV4-2 to TRBJ1-3, with no clear D. The germline gives CDR1 LGHNA, CDR2 YNFKEQ. This CDR3 has 17 amino acids. Deletions cut 0 bases from V and 0 bases from J, with 12 bases between. The CDR3, as DNA: TGTGCCAGCAGCCAAGATAGCGGCTCCTCCTCTGGAAACACCATATATTTT. Residues: CASSQDSGSSSGNTIYF.

This rearrangement joins TRBV7-6 to TRBJ2-1, with 10 bases that match TRBD1. V lost 5 bases and J lost 2; bases outside the gene matches: 6. The germline gives CDR1 SGHVS, CDR2 FNYEAQ. CDR3 length equals 16 residues. CDR3 protein: CASSLEGTGAYNEQFF. The CDR3 DNA sequence: TGTGCCAGCAGCCTAGAGGGGACAGGGGCCTACAATGAGCAGTTCTTC.

The chain uses TRBV28 and TRBJ1-1; no definite D call. There are 12 residues in the CDR3. CDR1 and CDR2 from the germline V gene are MDHEN and SYDVKM. V lost 8 bases and J lost 0, with 7 bases in between. CDR3 amino acids: CASWALNTEAFF. The CDR3 DNA sequence: TGTGCCAGCTGGGCTTTGAACACTGAAGCTTTCTTT.

The CDR3 coding sequence is TGCGCCAGCAGCTTGCAACAGGGGAACTACGAGCAGTACTTC. This codes for CASSLQQGNYEQYF. This rearrangement joins TRBV5-1 to TRBJ2-7; TRBD1 matches 7 bases. Unmatched junction bases numbered 4, after V lost 1 base and J lost 3 bases. The CDR3 runs to 14 residues. Germline CDR1 is SGHRS and CDR2 is YFSETQ.

The V and J genes are TRBV2 and TRBJ1-1; maybe TRBD1 (5 bases). The CDR3 runs 12 residues. CDR1 is SNHLY and CDR2 is FYNNEI in the germline V gene. V lost 7 bases and J lost 4, with 10 bases in between. CDR3 DNA sequence: TGTGCCAGCAACGCAGGGCGCACTGAAGCTTTCTTT. Protein: CASNAGRTEAFF.

V gene TRBV27 combines with J gene TRBJ2-7, with a weak D call TRBD1 (5 bases). Germline CDR1 reads MNHEY; CDR2 reads SMNVEV (reference sequence). Trimming stripped 5 bases from V and 5 bases from J, with 13 bases between. This CDR3 is 13 amino acids long. CDR3 DNA: TGTGCCAGCAGTCGATTGACAGAGAACGAGCAGTACTTC. Translated, it gives CASSRLTENEQYF.

This chain links TRBV5-5 with TRBJ1-1; 8 bases fit TRBD1. The CDR3 contains 12 residues. V lost 2 bases and J lost 11; bases outside the gene matches: 5. Germline V gene sequence: CDR1 SGHKS, CDR2 YYEKEE (reference sequence). CDR3 DNA: TGTGCCAGCAGCTTCCTCAGGGGGCCGGCTTTCTTT. It is translated as CASSFLRGPAFF. The entire variable domain, with the rest obtained from reference TRBV5-5 and TRBJ1-1, is as follows: DAGVTQSPTHLIKTRGQQVTLRCSPISGHKSVSWYQQVLGQGPQFIFQYYEKEERGRGNFPDRFSARQFPNYSSELNVNALLLGDSALYLCASSFLRGPAFFGQGTRLTVV.

The count of this clone is one. The chain combines TRBV11-2 with TRBJ2-3, with 8 bases aligning to TRBD1. Losses at the gene ends were 3 bases for V and 3 bases for J; bases not matched to a gene: 2. The germline gives CDR1 SGHAT, CDR2 FQNNGV. The CDR3 contains 14 residues. CDR3 DNA sequence: TGTGCCAGCAGCTTTAACAGGGGGACAGATACGCAGTATTTT. Encoded protein: CASSFNRGTDTQYF. The variable domain in full, with the rest retrieved from reference TRBV11-2 and TRBJ2-3, is EAGVAQSPRYKIIEKRQSVAFWCNPISGHATLYWYQQILGQGPKLLIQFQNNGVVDDSQLPKDRFSAERLKGVDSTLKIQPAKLEDSAVYLCASSFNRGTDTQYFGPGTRLTVL.

CDR3 nucleotides: TGTGCCTGGAGTGTTAGGCGCAGGGGGCGCGTTTCACCCCTCCACTTT. This encodes CAWSVRRRGRVSPLHF. The V gene is TRBV30, the J gene TRBJ1-6; 8 nucleotides match TRBD1. V lost 0 bases, J lost 9 bases, and 10 bases stayed unmatched. CDR1 is GTSNPN, CDR2 SVGIG, per germline (reference sequence). The CDR3 runs to 16 residues.

The table lists this clone with a few counts. The chain uses TRBV5-4 and TRBJ2-3, with 8 bases that match TRBD1. Trimming removed 0 bases from V and 4 bases from J; junction bases left unmatched: 4. The length of the CDR3 is 15 residues. Germline V gene sequence: CDR1 SGHNT, CDR2 YYREEE (reference sequence). The CDR3 DNA reads as TGTGCCAGCAGCTTGGATCAGGGGGCGGCAGATACGCAGTATTTT. This translates into CASSLDQGAADTQYF.

The chain has TRBV19 and TRBJ2-2; 7 bases fit TRBD1. J was trimmed by 4 bases and V by 7 bases; bases with no gene match: 15. Looked up from germline, CDR1 is LNHDA and CDR2 is SQIVND (reference sequence). The CDR3 loop spans 17 amino acids. The CDR3 spells CASNLNYRGSSTGELFF. Written as DNA, the CDR3 is TGTGCCAGTAACCTCAACTACAGGGGCTCGAGCACCGGGGAGCTGTTTTTT.

This chain connects TRBV2 to TRBJ2-5, with D possibly TRBD1 on 6 matching bases. This CDR3 region has 13 residues. Germline values: CDR1 SNHLY, CDR2 FYNNEI. The V end was cut by 7 bases, the J end by 5 bases, with 14 bases between. The CDR3 bases are TGTGCCAGCAACTTACAGGGCCAGGAGACCCAGTACTTC. As protein: CASNLQGQETQYF.

Here the CDR3 reads CASSWGEGAGANVLTF. CDR3 nucleotide sequence: TGTGCCAGCTCCTGGGGGGAGGGAGCTGGGGCCAACGTCCTGACTTTC. The gene calls are TRBV7-6 and TRBJ2-6, with 7 nucleotides matching TRBD2. The CDR3 is 16 amino acids. V lost 8 bases, J lost 2 bases, and 9 bases stayed unmatched. Germline assignment: CDR1 SGHVS and CDR2 FNYEAQ.

The rearrangement links TRBV27 to TRBJ1-2, with D possibly TRBD1 on 6 matching bases. Trimming left V 2 bases short and J 0 bases short, with 13 bases between. The germline V gene encodes CDR1 MNHEY and CDR2 SMNVEV (reference sequence). The CDR3 length is 16 residues. The CDR3 DNA reads as TGTGCCAGCAGTTTAGGCGGGGGCAGGGCTAACTATGGCTACACCTTC. Its translation is CASSLGGGRANYGYTF.

A few counts support this clone. The chain employs TRBV5-1 and TRBJ2-7; D may be TRBD1 (6 bases). V gave up 1 base and J gave up 5 bases, with 16 bases separating them. CDR3 length equals 15 residues. CDR1 and CDR2 (germline): SGHRS, YFSETQ. The DNA of the CDR3 is TGCGCCAGCAGCTTGCGGGGTCAGGGGAGCGACGAGCAGTACTTC. Translation gives CASSLRGQGSDEQYF.

This rearrangement joins TRBV7-8 to TRBJ1-6; D ambiguous. The CDR3 sequence is 14 residues long. CDR1 is SGHVS and CDR2 is FQNEAQ in the germline V gene. The V gene lost 8 bases and the J gene lost 7 bases, with 15 bases spanning the gap. In DNA, the CDR3 is TGTGCCAGCTCCGGAGGGTCGGGCAATTCACCCCTCCACTTT. It encodes CASSGGSGNSPLHF.

The chain uses TRBV19 and TRBJ1-2, with 9 bases identical to TRBD1. V lost 6 bases, J lost 2 bases, and 7 bases stayed unmatched. This CDR3 region has 15 residues. From germline, CDR1 is LNHDA and CDR2 SQIVND (reference sequence). The CDR3 nucleotides read TGTGCCAGTAGGAGGACAGGGGAGGGGAACTATGGCTACACCTTC. Translated: CASRRTGEGNYGYTF.

The CDR3 here is CASTLRGGKNIQYF. The CDR3 DNA sequence: TGTGCCAGCACCCTCCGGGGGGGGAAAAACATTCAGTACTTC. V gene TRBV5-8 combines with J gene TRBJ2-4, with 8 bases that match TRBD2. The CDR3 runs 14 residues. Germline CDR1 SGHTS, CDR2 YDEGEE. J lost 4 bases, V lost 6 bases, and 6 bases had no gene match.

The chain links TRBV27 to TRBJ1-2; D is perhaps TRBD1 (5 bases). V lost 0 bases to trimming and J lost 4 bases, with 12 bases between them. The CDR3 runs to 15 residues. Germline V gene sequence: CDR1 MNHEY, CDR2 SMNVEV (reference sequence). The CDR3 loop is CASSLSGRGSYGYTF. The CDR3 DNA is TGTGCCAGCAGTTTATCGGGGCGGGGGAGCTATGGCTACACCTTC.

This chain links TRBV5-1 with TRBJ1-3; D perhaps matches TRBD1 (5 bases). V lost 7 bases and J 0 bases, leaving 14 bases between the germline ends. In germline, CDR1 is SGHRS, CDR2 YFSETQ. The CDR3 covers 15 residues. In DNA, the CDR3 is TGCGCCAGCGCCGACAGTCTGAGCTCTGGAAACACCATATATTTT. Translating it yields CASADSLSSGNTIYF.

This sequence joins TRBV7-2 and TRBJ2-1; a weak D match, TRBD1 (5 bases). The CDR3 totals 15 residues. Germline V gene lookup returns CDR1 SGHTA and CDR2 FQGNSA. The V and J ends lost 2 bases and 6 bases respectively, with 14 bases between them. CDR3 region: CASSLFGNRFNEQFF. The CDR3 bases are TGTGCCAGCAGCTTATTCGGTAACAGGTTCAATGAGCAGTTCTTC.